Shown below are 18 T cell receptor beta chains from a single sample sequenced in a study of spatial heterogeneity in lung cancer. In TCRdb, the 5' RACE reads were re-called with MiXCR into one record per CDR3 protein. The sample gives around 92,000 distinct CDR3 sequences, roughly 12% of which show up once; 35% to 50% is in the top ten. Specified time point: sample taken at primary tumor resection. The starting material was PBMCs, obtained at surgery. The receptors stem from a male donor with early-stage non-small cell lung cancer.

This chain connects TRBV30 to TRBJ2-3; TRBD1 agrees at 7 bases. Trimming cost V 5 bases and J 1 base; bases outside gene matches: 6. Per germline, CDR1 GTSNPN and CDR2 SVGIG (reference sequence). CDR3 size: 14 residues. The CDR3: CAWGRGLGTDTQYF. Written as DNA, the CDR3 is TGTGCCTGGGGTAGGGGGCTGGGCACAGATACGCAGTATTTT.

This clonotype has ten or more counts. The chain carries TRBV15 and TRBJ2-1; D ambiguous. V lost 4 bases and J lost 4, with 5 bases in between. Germline values: CDR1 LNHNV, CDR2 YYDKDF (reference sequence). The CDR3 has 12 residues. The CDR3 DNA sequence: TGTGCCACCAGCAATGGTTACAATGAGCAGTTCTTC. It translates to CATSNGYNEQFF.

The chain recombines TRBV7-9 with TRBJ2-7; possible D gene TRBD1, 6 bases. The V gene's germline CDR1 is SEHNR and CDR2 FQNEAQ (reference sequence). CDR3 length: 13 amino acids. V shed 3 bases and J shed 5 bases, with 11 bases lying between them. The CDR3 nucleotides read TGTGCCAGCAGCTTCCAGGGGCCCAACGAGCAGTACTTC. Its protein is CASSFQGPNEQYF.

This clonotype appeared many times. The rearrangement uses TRBV3-1 and TRBJ2-3; D is unresolved. CDR3 size: 17 residues. Trimming pared 2 bases from V and 3 bases from J, leaving 18 bases between. Germline values: CDR1 LGHDT, CDR2 YNNKEL (reference sequence). The CDR3 spells CASSQRTGSQATDTQYF. Here the CDR3 DNA reads TGTGCCAGCAGCCAAAGGACCGGTTCCCAGGCAACAGATACGCAGTATTTT.

The chain employs TRBV20-1 and TRBJ2-1; 11 positions agree with TRBD2. CDR3 length: 13 residues. V was clipped by 6 bases and J by 6 bases; unmatched bases: 4. Germline CDR1 DFQATT, CDR2 SNEGSKA (reference sequence). The CDR3 DNA sequence: TGCAGTGCCCCTACTAGCGGGAGCAATGAGCAGTTCTTC. Residues: CSAPTSGSNEQFF.

This clonotype has just a few counts. The chain joins TRBV3-1 to TRBJ2-5; D is perhaps TRBD1 (6 bases). CDR3 length: 15 residues. Germline-derived CDR1 and CDR2 are LGHDT and YNNKEL (reference sequence). Trimming took 4 bases from V and 5 from J, leaving 17 bases between them. The CDR3 here is CASSPDSFWEETQYF. CDR3 DNA: TGTGCCAGCAGCCCGGACAGCTTTTGGGAGGAGACCCAGTACTTC.

The gene calls are TRBV9 and TRBJ2-7, with 9 bases matching TRBD2. V gave up 3 bases and J gave up 5 bases; unmatched junction bases: 6. This CDR3 has 14 amino acids. Germline V lookup: CDR1 SGDLS, CDR2 YYNGEE. This CDR3 is CASSEGLAIHEQYF. CDR3 DNA: TGTGCCAGCAGCGAAGGACTAGCGATCCACGAGCAGTACTTC.

The chain couples TRBV7-2 to TRBJ2-3, with 10 positions matching TRBD2. CDR1 and CDR2 from the germline V gene are SGHTA and FQGNSA. The V gene end was trimmed by 4 bases and the J gene end by 5 bases; junction bases not matched to a gene: 12. This CDR3 region has 17 residues. CDR3 sequence reads: CASSSQASGGAVDTQYF. The CDR3 DNA is TGTGCCAGCAGCTCCCAGGCCAGCGGGGGGGCGGTAGATACGCAGTATTTT. Drawing the rest from reference TRBV7-2 and TRBJ2-3, the complete variable domain is GAGVSQSPSNKVTEKGKDVELRCDPISGHTALYWYRQSLGQGLEFLIYFQGNSAPDKSGLPSDRFSAERTGGSVSTLTIQRTQQEDSAVYLCASSSQASGGAVDTQYFGPGTRLTVL.

The CDR3 sequence is CSARDRLGKEKLFF. The CDR3 DNA sequence: TGCAGTGCTAGAGACAGGCTCGGAAAAGAAAAACTGTTTTTT. The rearrangement links TRBV20-1 to TRBJ1-4; no clear D. The CDR3 sequence is 14 residues long. Deletions cut 0 bases from V and 8 bases from J, with 13 bases between. Germline CDR1 and CDR2: DFQATT and SNEGSKA (reference sequence).

This clonotype was recorded many times. This chain links TRBV6-2 or TRBV6-3 with TRBJ2-3; 9 bases match TRBD2. Looked up from germline, CDR1 is MNHEY and CDR2 is SVGEGT. The CDR3 has 16 amino acids. The V and J ends lost 2 bases and 1 base, in that order; junction bases with no gene match: 4. As DNA, the CDR3 is TGTGCCAGCAGTTACGGAGGCGGGAGGGGCACAGATACGCAGTATTTT. This sequence encodes CASSYGGGRGTDTQYF.

This clonotype was counted many times. This rearrangement joins TRBV15 to TRBJ2-3; 7 positions agree with TRBD2. CDR1 and CDR2 from the germline V gene are LNHNV and YYDKDF (reference sequence). The CDR3 has 16 residues. With V trimmed by 1 base and J by 4 bases, 8 bases remained unmatched. CDR3 nucleotide sequence: TGTGCCACCAGCAGAGCTTTGGCTAGCGGATCAGATACGCAGTATTTT. Amino acids: CATSRALASGSDTQYF.

With regard to this clonotype: A much larger clone is a single base away; this may be a read error. Lacking the conserved final phenylalanine or tryptophan, this CDR3 likely reflects a read error. The chain links TRBV2 to TRBJ1-5; D possibly corresponds to TRBD1 (6 bases). The germline V gene has CDR1 SNHLY and CDR2 FYNNEI. The CDR3 contains 13 residues. Trimming left V 6 bases short and J 7 bases short, with 13 bases between. Here the CDR3 DNA reads TGTGCCAGCAGGCTCAACAGGGCCCAGCCCCAGCATTTA. Translating it yields CASRLNRAQPQHL.

This clonotype was counted a few times. The rearrangement links TRBV28 to TRBJ2-1, with D possibly being TRBD2 (6 bases). The CDR3 covers 12 residues. The V and J ends lost 6 bases and 6 bases respectively, with 9 bases between them. CDR1 MDHEN and CDR2 SYDVKM come from the germline V gene. CDR3 sequence: CASRGGRNEQFF. For the CDR3, the DNA is TGTGCCAGCAGGGGGGGACGCAATGAGCAGTTCTTC. Combining the CDR3 with reference TRBV28 and TRBJ2-1 gives the whole variable domain DVKVTQSSRYLVKRTGEKVFLECVQDMDHENMFWYRQDPGLGLRLIYFSYDVKMKEKGDIPEGYSVSREKKERFSLILESASTNQTSMYLCASRGGRNEQFFGPGTRLTVL.

This clonotype showed up just a few times. V is TRBV2 and J is TRBJ2-5; the D gene could be TRBD1 or TRBD2 (5 bases each). This CDR3 comprises 13 residues. Trimming took off 3 bases at V and 4 bases at J, with 9 bases between the two ends. CDR1 is SNHLY, CDR2 FYNNEI, per germline. CDR3 coding DNA: TGTGCCAGCAGTGACGGGGCAGGAGAGACCCAGTACTTC. It is translated as CASSDGAGETQYF.

The CDR3 loop is CASSFSGRPDTQYF. The CDR3 coding sequence is TGTGCCAGCAGTTTCTCCGGCAGACCAGATACGCAGTATTTT. This sequence joins TRBV27 and TRBJ2-3; D gene ambiguous. This CDR3 has 14 residues. Germline lookup yields CDR1 MNHEY and CDR2 SMNVEV (reference sequence). The V gene lost 3 bases and the J gene lost 4 bases, with 11 bases spanning the gap.

Details on this clonotype: One end of the junction fails to match germline, which may point to a read error. V and J are TRBV20-1 and TRBJ2-7; 10 nucleotides align to TRBD2. The germline CDR1 and CDR2 sequences are DFQATT and SNEGSKA (reference sequence). The CDR3 consists of 13 residues. The CDR3 region is CKPLTSGLRERYF. The CDR3 DNA is TGCAAGCCGTTGACTAGCGGGCTTCGGGAGCGGTACTTC.

This clonotype was seen a handful of times. The genes are TRBV7-9 and TRBJ2-2; D is perhaps TRBD1 or TRBD2 (5 bases each). This CDR3 region has 15 residues. CDR1 and CDR2 from the germline V gene are SEHNR and FQNEAQ (reference sequence). Trimming left V 5 bases short and J 4 bases short, with 14 bases between. CDR3 bases: TGTGCCAGCAGCCAGGGACCCCCGAGCACCGGGGAGCTGTTTTTT. Protein: CASSQGPPSTGELFF.

This clonotype was observed many times. The CDR3, as DNA: TGTGCCAGCAGCGCTATAGCGGGGAGCTCCTACGAGCAGTACTTC. Protein sequence: CASSAIAGSSYEQYF. The chain carries TRBV7-3 and TRBJ2-7, with TRBD2 matching over 8 bases. V lost 5 bases to trimming and J lost 0 bases; unmatched junction nucleotides: 6. Germline assignment: CDR1 SGHTA and CDR2 FQGTGA. The CDR3 covers 15 residues.